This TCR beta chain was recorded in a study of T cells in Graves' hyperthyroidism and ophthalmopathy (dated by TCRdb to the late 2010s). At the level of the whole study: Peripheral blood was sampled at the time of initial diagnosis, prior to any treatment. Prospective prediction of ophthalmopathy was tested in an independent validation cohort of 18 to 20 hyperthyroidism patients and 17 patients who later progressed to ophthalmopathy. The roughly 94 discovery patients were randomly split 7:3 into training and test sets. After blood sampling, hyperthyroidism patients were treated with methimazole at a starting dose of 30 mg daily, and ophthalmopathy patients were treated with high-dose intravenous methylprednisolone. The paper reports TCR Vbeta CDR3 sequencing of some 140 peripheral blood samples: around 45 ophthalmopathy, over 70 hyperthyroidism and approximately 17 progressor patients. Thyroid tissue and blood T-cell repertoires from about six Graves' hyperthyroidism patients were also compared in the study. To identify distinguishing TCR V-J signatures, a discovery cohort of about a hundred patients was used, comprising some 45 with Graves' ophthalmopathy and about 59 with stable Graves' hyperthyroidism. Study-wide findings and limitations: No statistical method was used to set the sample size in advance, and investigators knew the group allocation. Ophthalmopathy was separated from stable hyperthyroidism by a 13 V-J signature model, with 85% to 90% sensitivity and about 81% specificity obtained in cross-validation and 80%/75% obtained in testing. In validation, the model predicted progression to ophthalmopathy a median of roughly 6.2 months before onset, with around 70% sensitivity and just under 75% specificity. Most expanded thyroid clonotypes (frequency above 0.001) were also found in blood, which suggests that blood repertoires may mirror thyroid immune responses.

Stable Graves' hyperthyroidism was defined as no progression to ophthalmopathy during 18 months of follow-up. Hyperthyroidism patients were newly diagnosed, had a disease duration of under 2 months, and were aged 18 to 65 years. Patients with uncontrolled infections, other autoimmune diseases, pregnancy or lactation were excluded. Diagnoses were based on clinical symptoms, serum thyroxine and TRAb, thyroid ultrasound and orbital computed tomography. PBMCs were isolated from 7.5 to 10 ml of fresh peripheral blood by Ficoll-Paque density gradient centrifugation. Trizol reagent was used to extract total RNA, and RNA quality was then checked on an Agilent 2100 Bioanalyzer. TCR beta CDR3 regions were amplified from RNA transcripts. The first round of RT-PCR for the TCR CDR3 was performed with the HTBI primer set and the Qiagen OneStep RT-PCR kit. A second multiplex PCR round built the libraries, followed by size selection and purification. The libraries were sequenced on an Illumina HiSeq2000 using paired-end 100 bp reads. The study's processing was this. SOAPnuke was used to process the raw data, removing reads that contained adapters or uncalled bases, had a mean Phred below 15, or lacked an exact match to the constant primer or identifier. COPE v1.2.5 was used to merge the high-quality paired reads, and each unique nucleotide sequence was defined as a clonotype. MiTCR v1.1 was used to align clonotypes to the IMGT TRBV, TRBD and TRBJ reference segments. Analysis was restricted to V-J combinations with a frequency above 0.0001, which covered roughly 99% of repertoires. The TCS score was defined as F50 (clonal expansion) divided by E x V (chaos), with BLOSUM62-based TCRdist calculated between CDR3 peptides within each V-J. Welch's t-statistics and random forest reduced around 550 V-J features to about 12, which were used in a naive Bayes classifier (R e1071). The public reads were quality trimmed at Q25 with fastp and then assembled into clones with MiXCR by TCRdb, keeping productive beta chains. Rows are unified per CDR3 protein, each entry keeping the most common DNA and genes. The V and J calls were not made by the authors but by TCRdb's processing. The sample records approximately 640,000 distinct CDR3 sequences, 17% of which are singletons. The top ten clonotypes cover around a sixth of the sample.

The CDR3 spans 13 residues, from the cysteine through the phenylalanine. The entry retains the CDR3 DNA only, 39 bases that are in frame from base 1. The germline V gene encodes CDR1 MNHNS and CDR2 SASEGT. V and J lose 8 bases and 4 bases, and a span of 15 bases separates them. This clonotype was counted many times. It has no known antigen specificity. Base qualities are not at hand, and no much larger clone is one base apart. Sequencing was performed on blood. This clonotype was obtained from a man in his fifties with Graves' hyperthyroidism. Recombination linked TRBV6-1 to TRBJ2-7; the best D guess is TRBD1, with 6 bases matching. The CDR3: CASQLGTSYEQYF. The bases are TGTGCCAGCCAATTGGGGACATCGTACGAGCAGTACTTC.